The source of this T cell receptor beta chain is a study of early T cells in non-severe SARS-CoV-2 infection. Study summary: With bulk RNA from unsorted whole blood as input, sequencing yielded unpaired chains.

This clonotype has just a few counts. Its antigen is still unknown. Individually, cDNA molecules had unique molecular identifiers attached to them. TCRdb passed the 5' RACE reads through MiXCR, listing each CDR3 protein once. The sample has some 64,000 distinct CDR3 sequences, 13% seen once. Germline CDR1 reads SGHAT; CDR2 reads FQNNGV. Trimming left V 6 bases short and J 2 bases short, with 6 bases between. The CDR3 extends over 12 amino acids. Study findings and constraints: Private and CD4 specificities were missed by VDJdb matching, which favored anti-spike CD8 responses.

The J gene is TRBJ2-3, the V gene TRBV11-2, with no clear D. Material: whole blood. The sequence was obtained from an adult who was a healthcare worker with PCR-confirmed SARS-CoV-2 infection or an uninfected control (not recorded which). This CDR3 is CASSLFTDTQYF. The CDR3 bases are TGTGCCAGCAGTCTTTTCACAGATACGCAGTATTTT. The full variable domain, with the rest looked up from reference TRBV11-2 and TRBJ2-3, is EAGVAQSPRYKIIEKRQSVAFWCNPISGHATLYWYQQILGQGPKLLIQFQNNGVVDDSQLPKDRFSAERLKGVDSTLKIQPAKLEDSAVYLCASSLFTDTQYFGPGTRLTVL.